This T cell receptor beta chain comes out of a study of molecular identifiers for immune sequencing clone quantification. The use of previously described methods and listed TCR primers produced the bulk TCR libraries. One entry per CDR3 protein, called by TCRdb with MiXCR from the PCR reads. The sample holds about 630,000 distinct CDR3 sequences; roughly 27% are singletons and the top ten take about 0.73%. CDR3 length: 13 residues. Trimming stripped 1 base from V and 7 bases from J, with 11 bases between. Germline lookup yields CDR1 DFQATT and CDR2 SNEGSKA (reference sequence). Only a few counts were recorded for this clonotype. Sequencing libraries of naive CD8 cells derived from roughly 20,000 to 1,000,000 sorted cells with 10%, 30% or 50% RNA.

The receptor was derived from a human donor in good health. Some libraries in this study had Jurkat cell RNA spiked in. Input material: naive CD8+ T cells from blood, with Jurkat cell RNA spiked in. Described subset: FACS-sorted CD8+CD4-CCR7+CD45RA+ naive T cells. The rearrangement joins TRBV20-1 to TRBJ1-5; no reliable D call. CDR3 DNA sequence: TGCAGTGCTAGAGTGGCTACGGGACAGCCCCAGCATTTT. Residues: CSARVATGQPQHF.